This TCR beta chain is drawn from a study of blood T cell repertoires in COVID-19. Method: immunoSEQ multiplex PCR; TCRdb's copy keeps in-frame clones and lacks some. The sample shows over 120,000 clones, approximately 83% of them seen only once. CDR3 length equals 14 residues. Trimming took off 3 bases at V and 11 bases at J, with 19 bases between the two ends. Germline V CDR1 and CDR2: LNHDA, SQIVND (reference sequence). V is TRBV19 and J is TRBJ1-1, with a tentative D call TRBD1 (5 bases). Sequences were obtained from PBMCs or T cells enriched from blood (not recorded which). This TCR derives from a man in his fifties who had recovered from COVID-19. The CDR3: CASSMGRGSGSAFF. For the CDR3, the DNA is TGTGCCAGTAGTATGGGGCGGGGCTCCGGATCGGCTTTCTTT.